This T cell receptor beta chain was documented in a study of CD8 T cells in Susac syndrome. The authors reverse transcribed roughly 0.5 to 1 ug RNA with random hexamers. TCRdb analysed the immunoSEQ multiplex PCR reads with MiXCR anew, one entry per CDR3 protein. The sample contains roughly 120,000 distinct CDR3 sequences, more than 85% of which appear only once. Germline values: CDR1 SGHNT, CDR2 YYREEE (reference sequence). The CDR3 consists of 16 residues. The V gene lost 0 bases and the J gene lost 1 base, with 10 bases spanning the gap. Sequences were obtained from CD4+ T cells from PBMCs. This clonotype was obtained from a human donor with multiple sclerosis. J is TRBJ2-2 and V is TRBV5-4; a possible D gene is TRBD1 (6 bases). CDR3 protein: CASSLASQGNTGELFF. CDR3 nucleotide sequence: TGTGCCAGCAGCTTGGCCTCACAGGGGAACACCGGGGAGCTGTTTTTT.